One sample yielded the 27 T cell receptor beta chains listed below, sequenced in a study of graft-versus-host responses after intestinal transplantation. The data were produced by immunoSEQ multiplex PCR, yet TCRdb's version contains in-frame clones alone and is incomplete. Of nearly 100,000 clones in the sample, around 90% were seen once. The sample here was PBMCs, taken roughly 450 days after intestinal transplant. The receptors originated from a human patient who received an intestinal transplant, so some T cells may come from the graft donor.

The rearrangement links TRBV19 to TRBJ1-2; 8 bases align to TRBD1. J gave up 6 bases and V 5 bases, and 11 bases lay outside the gene matches. The germline V gene encodes CDR1 LNHDA and CDR2 SQIVND (reference sequence). This CDR3 region has 15 residues. CDR3 loop: CASSWPGGAPHGYTF. CDR3 DNA sequence: TGTGCCAGTAGTTGGCCAGGGGGCGCCCCCCATGGCTACACCTTC.

The J gene is TRBJ2-2, the V gene TRBV5-6; 7 bases match TRBD1. The CDR3 contains 16 residues. V lost 4 bases, J lost 8 bases, and 14 bases stayed unmatched. CDR1 and CDR2 from the germline V gene are SGHDT and YYEEEE. The CDR3 loop reads CASSPDRAAEAGELFF. The DNA of the CDR3 is TGTGCCAGCAGCCCCGACAGGGCAGCCGAAGCGGGGGAGCTGTTTTTT.

The J gene is TRBJ1-2, the V gene TRBV10-3; weak D call: TRBD1 (5 bases). Trimming took 8 bases from V and 8 from J, leaving 24 bases between them. The CDR3 consists of 15 residues. Germline CDR1 and CDR2: ENHRY and SYGVKD. Here the CDR3 DNA reads TGTGCCATCTCACCGTCGGCGGCCAGGGTAGGAGGCTACACCTTC. Its translation is CAISPSAARVGGYTF.

The rearrangement joins TRBV19 to TRBJ2-7; weak D call: TRBD1 (6 bases). V was cut by 5 bases and J by 7 bases, with 15 bases left in between. From germline, CDR1 is LNHDA and CDR2 SQIVND (reference sequence). This CDR3 is built from 13 residues. CDR3 loop: CASSPRGRGEQYF. DNA of the CDR3: TGTGCCAGTAGTCCTAGAGGCAGGGGAGAGCAGTACTTC. Full variable domain (outside the CDR3, taken from reference TRBV19 and TRBJ2-7): DGGITQSPKYLFRKEGQNVTLSCEQNLNHDAMYWYRQDPGQGLRLIYYSQIVNDFQKGDIAEGYSVSREKKESFPLTVTSAQKNPTAFYLCASSPRGRGEQYFGPGTRLTVT.

The rearrangement links TRBV19 to TRBJ2-5, with 9 bases lining up with TRBD2. CDR1 is LNHDA, CDR2 SQIVND, per germline (reference sequence). The trim removed 3 bases at V and 1 base at J, leaving 6 bases unmatched. The CDR3 is made up of 16 amino acids. CDR3 bases: TGTGCCAGTAGTATGGTCCTAGCGGGGATCCAAGAGACCCAGTACTTC. It yields the protein CASSMVLAGIQETQYF.

The genes are TRBV10-3 and TRBJ1-2; D may be TRBD1 (6 bases). Trimming stripped 8 bases from V and 0 bases from J, with 19 bases between. Germline CDR1 ENHRY, CDR2 SYGVKD. The CDR3 covers 16 residues. The CDR3 DNA reads TGTGCCATCGCGCAGCAGGGGCCCAAAGCTAACTATGGCTACACCTTC. Translating gives CAIAQQGPKANYGYTF.

The gene calls are TRBV19 and TRBJ1-1; perhaps TRBD1 as D (6 bases). The ends were cut back, 5 bases at V and 1 base at J, with 8 bases in the middle. Germline lookup yields CDR1 LNHDA and CDR2 SQIVND (reference sequence). This CDR3 spans 13 amino acids. The CDR3 DNA reads TGTGCCAGTAGTTGGGGGCGGAACACTGAAGCTTTCTTT. Its translation: CASSWGRNTEAFF.

The V and J genes are TRBV7-2 and TRBJ2-2, with TRBD1 matching 7 bases. Germline V gene sequence: CDR1 SGHTA, CDR2 FQGNSA. J gave up 2 bases and V 8 bases, and 5 bases lay outside the gene matches. The CDR3 has 14 amino acids. As DNA, the CDR3 is TGTGCCAGCGCCCGGGACAGAAACACCGGGGAGCTGTTTTTT. Translating it yields CASARDRNTGELFF.

This clone was picked up one time. The J gene is TRBJ1-4, the V gene TRBV7-2; the D is unclear. This CDR3 comprises 14 residues. V was clipped by 6 bases and J by 5 bases, with 13 bases between them. Germline V gene sequence: CDR1 SGHTA, CDR2 FQGNSA. CDR3 in DNA: TGTGCCAGCAGTTTAACAGCGATCAATGAAAAACTGTTTTTT. Translating it yields CASSLTAINEKLFF.

This sequence joins TRBV9 and TRBJ2-1, with TRBD2 matching 9 bases. Germline CDR1 and CDR2: SGDLS and YYNGEE. This CDR3 has 16 amino acids. The trim removed 0 bases at V and 7 bases at J, leaving 8 bases unmatched. For the CDR3, the DNA is TGTGCCAGCAGCGTAGCTGGCGGGGGGGCCTTAAATGAGCAGTTCTTC. Encoded protein: CASSVAGGGALNEQFF.

The gene calls are TRBV7-9 and TRBJ1-2, with D uncertain. CDR3 length equals 11 residues. Germline V lookup: CDR1 SEHNR, CDR2 FQNEAQ (reference sequence). The ends were cut back, 11 bases at V and 4 bases at J, with 11 bases in the middle. The CDR3 region is CASRAVYGYTF. CDR3 nucleotide sequence: TGTGCCTCGCGGGCAGTCTATGGCTACACCTTC.

V and J are TRBV10-3 and TRBJ2-2; no reliable D call. There are 14 residues in the CDR3. Germline CDR1 ENHRY, CDR2 SYGVKD. V lost 6 bases and J 2 bases, leaving 10 bases between the germline ends. CDR3 sequence: CAIRRNSNTGELFF. The DNA for the CDR3 is TGTGCCATCAGGAGAAACAGTAACACCGGGGAGCTGTTTTTT.

The rearrangement links TRBV6-6 to TRBJ2-7; D is uncertain. The CDR3 covers 14 residues. Trimming cost V 2 bases and J 0 bases, with 8 bases left between them. Germline V gene lookup returns CDR1 MNHNY and CDR2 SVGAGI (reference sequence). The CDR3 is CASSYVGSSYEQYF. Written as DNA, the CDR3 is TGTGCCAGCAGTTACGTCGGTAGCTCCTACGAGCAGTACTTC.

The chain joins TRBV2 to TRBJ2-5, with unresolved D. The CDR3 contains 10 residues. Trimming removed 1 base from V and 13 bases from J, with 7 bases in between. Germline values: CDR1 SNHLY, CDR2 FYNNEI. CDR3 loop: CASSEGHVYF. The CDR3 region has the DNA TGTGCCAGCAGTGAAGGGCACGTGTACTTC.

The V call is TRBV2, the J call TRBJ1-3; tentative D call: TRBD1 (5 bases). The CDR3 totals 14 residues. Germline V lookup: CDR1 SNHLY, CDR2 FYNNEI. V was trimmed by 6 bases and J by 0 bases, leaving 9 bases between them. The CDR3 sequence is CASREQDSGNTIYF. For the CDR3, the DNA is TGTGCCAGCAGAGAACAGGACTCTGGAAACACCATATATTTT.

The chain links TRBV9 to TRBJ2-7, with D perhaps TRBD2 (6 bases). Germline CDR1 is SGDLS and CDR2 is YYNGEE. The CDR3 covers 15 residues. V lost 0 bases and J lost 3, with 13 bases in between. The CDR3 region is CASSVGDSLYYEQYF. The CDR3 DNA sequence: TGTGCCAGCAGCGTAGGGGACTCGCTTTACTACGAGCAGTACTTC.

This sequence joins TRBV6-5 and TRBJ1-2; the D gene is possibly TRBD1 (5 bases). Germline CDR1 reads MNHEY; CDR2 reads SVGAGI. With 5 bases removed from V and 6 bases from J, the gap between germline ends came to 10 bases. This CDR3 contains 12 residues. The CDR3 DNA follows: TGTGCCAGCAGTGAGGGGCGGGATGGCTACACCTTC. Translating it yields CASSEGRDGYTF.

This clone occurred once. This chain connects TRBV6-1 to TRBJ2-7, with 8 bases fitting TRBD1. Trimming took 4 bases from V and 1 from J; bases not matched to a gene: 3. Germline V gene sequence: CDR1 MNHNS, CDR2 SASEGT. The CDR3 loop spans 14 amino acids. The CDR3 spells CASSGYRGSYEQYF. The DNA of the CDR3 is TGTGCCAGCAGTGGCTACAGGGGGTCCTACGAGCAGTACTTC.

CDR3 sequence (DNA): TGTGCCAGCAGTATACAACCCGGACCGTCCGAGCAGTACTTC. It specifies CASSIQPGPSEQYF. The rearrangement uses TRBV6-1 and TRBJ2-7; D not certain. CDR3 size: 14 residues. CDR1 and CDR2 from the germline V gene are MNHNS and SASEGT. V was pared by 5 bases and J by 6 bases, with 17 bases between.

V gene TRBV29-1 combines with J gene TRBJ2-5; D might be TRBD1 or TRBD2, each matching 5 bases. The germline CDR1 and CDR2 sequences are SQVTM and ANQGSEA. The CDR3 loop spans 13 amino acids. V was clipped by 6 bases and J by 5 bases, with 16 bases between them. The CDR3 here is CSVTLGPGETQYF. In nucleotides, the CDR3 is TGCAGCGTCACATTGGGGCCGGGGGAGACCCAGTACTTC.

The CDR3 bases are TGCGCCAGCAGCCAACGACACCAGGGGCACACTGAAGCTTTCTTT. The encoded protein is CASSQRHQGHTEAFF. The genes are TRBV4-1 and TRBJ1-1, with D possibly being TRBD1 (6 bases). Germline assignment: CDR1 MGHRA and CDR2 YSYEKL. V lost 2 bases to trimming and J lost 3 bases, with 13 bases between them. The CDR3 loop spans 15 amino acids.

The chain uses TRBV27 and TRBJ1-5, with D tentatively TRBD1 (5 bases). The V and J ends lost 6 bases and 3 bases respectively, with 12 bases between them. The CDR3 sequence is 14 residues long. Looked up from germline, CDR1 is MNHEY and CDR2 is SMNVEV (reference sequence). For the CDR3, the DNA is TGTGCCAGCAGAGCAGGGATCTCCAATCAGCCCCAGCATTTT. Translated: CASRAGISNQPQHF.

This clone was seen a handful of times. The junction departs from the called germline gene at one end, perhaps through a read error. The rearrangement uses TRBV10-3 and TRBJ2-7, with unresolved D. The CDR3 runs to 11 residues. The germline CDR1 and CDR2 sequences are ENHRY and SYGVKD. CDR3 DNA: TGTGCCAGCAGTTCCTCCTACGAGCAGTACTTC. Translation: CASSSSYEQYF.

The chain has TRBV5-8 and TRBJ1-2, with D unresolved. Germline lookup yields CDR1 SGHTS and CDR2 YDEGEE. Deletions cut 3 bases from V and 1 base from J, with 13 bases between. The CDR3 spans 15 residues. This chain's CDR3 is CASSWRPRFNYGYTF. CDR3 DNA: TGTGCCAGCAGCTGGAGGCCCAGGTTTAACTATGGCTACACCTTC.

V usage is TRBV2 and J usage is TRBJ1-5; D gene unclear. The ends were cut back, 6 bases at V and 9 bases at J, with 18 bases in the middle. Germline V gene lookup returns CDR1 SNHLY and CDR2 FYNNEI. The CDR3 sequence is 14 residues long. The CDR3 nucleotides are TGTGCCAGCAGCCCTTCTGACGTTTTGGGGCCCCAGCATTTT. This gives the protein CASSPSDVLGPQHF.

Written as DNA, the CDR3 is TGCGCCAGCAGTTGGGGAACAACAGACAATGAGCAGTTCTTC. Its translation is CASSWGTTDNEQFF. The chain couples TRBV5-1 to TRBJ2-1, with D unresolved. V lost 5 bases and J lost 5, with 14 bases in between. The germline CDR1 and CDR2 sequences are SGHRS and YFSETQ. The CDR3 length is 14 residues.

Details on this clone: This sample also contains other DNA sequences that code for the same CDR3. The chain uses TRBV7-8 and TRBJ2-5; a possible D gene is TRBD2 (5 bases). Per germline, CDR1 SGHVS and CDR2 FQNEAQ. V was clipped by 2 bases and J by 5 bases, with 6 bases between them. CDR3 length: 12 residues. In nucleotides, the CDR3 is TGTGCCAGCAGCTTACGGGGTGAGACCCAGTACTTC. As protein: CASSLRGETQYF. The full variable domain, with the rest looked up from reference TRBV7-8 and TRBJ2-5, is GAGVSQSPRYKVAKRGQDVALRCDPISGHVSLFWYQQALGQGPEFLTYFQNEAQLDKSGLPSDRFFAERPEGSVSTLKIQRTQQEDSAVYLCASSLRGETQYFGPGTRLLVL.